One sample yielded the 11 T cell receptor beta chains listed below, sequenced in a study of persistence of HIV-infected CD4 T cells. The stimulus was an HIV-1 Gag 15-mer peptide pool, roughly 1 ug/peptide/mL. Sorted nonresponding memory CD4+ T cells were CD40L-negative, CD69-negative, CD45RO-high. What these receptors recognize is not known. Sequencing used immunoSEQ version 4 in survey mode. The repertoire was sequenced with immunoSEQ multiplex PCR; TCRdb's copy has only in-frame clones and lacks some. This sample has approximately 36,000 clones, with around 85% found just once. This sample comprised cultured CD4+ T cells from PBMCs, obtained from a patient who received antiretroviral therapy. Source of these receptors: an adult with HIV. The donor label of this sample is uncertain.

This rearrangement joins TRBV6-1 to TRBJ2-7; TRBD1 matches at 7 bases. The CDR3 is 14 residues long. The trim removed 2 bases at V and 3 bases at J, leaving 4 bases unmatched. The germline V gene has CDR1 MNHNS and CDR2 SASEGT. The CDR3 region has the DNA TGTGCCAGCAGTGAACAGGGGGTGATCTACGAGCAGTACTTC. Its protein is CASSEQGVIYEQYF.

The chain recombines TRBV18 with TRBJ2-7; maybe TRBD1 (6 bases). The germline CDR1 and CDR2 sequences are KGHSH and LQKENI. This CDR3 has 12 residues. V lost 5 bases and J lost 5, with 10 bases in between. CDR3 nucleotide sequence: TGTGCCAGCTCAGTTAAGGGGGACGAGCAGTACTTC. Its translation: CASSVKGDEQYF.

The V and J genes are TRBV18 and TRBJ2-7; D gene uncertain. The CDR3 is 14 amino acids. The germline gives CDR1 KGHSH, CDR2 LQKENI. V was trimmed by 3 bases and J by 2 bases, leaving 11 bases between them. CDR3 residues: CASSPGRLTYEQYF. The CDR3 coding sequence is TGTGCCAGCTCACCGGGCAGGCTAACCTACGAGCAGTACTTC. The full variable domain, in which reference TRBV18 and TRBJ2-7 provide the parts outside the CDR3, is NAGVMQNPRHLVRRRGQEARLRCSPMKGHSHVYWYRQLPEEGLKFMVYLQKENIIDESGMPKERFSAEFPKEGPSILRIQQVVRGDSAAYFCASSPGRLTYEQYFGPGTRLTVT.

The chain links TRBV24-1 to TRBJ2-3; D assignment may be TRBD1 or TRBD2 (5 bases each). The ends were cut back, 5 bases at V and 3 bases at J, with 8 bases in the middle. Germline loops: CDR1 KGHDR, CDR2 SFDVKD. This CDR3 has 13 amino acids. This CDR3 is CATSGGGTDTQYF. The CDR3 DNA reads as TGTGCCACCAGTGGTGGGGGAACAGATACGCAGTATTTT.

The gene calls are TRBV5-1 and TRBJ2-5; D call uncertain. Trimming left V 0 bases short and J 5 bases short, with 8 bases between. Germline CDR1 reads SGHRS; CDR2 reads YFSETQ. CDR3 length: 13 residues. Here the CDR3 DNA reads TGCGCCAGCAGCTTGGCCGGAGCGGAGACCCAGTACTTC. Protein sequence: CASSLAGAETQYF.

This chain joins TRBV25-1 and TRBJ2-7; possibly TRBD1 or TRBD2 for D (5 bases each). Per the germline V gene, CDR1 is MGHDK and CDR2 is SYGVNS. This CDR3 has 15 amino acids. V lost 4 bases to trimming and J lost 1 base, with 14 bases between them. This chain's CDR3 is CASSVAGASSYEQYF. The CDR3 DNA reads TGTGCCAGCAGTGTGGCCGGGGCGAGTTCCTACGAGCAGTACTTC.

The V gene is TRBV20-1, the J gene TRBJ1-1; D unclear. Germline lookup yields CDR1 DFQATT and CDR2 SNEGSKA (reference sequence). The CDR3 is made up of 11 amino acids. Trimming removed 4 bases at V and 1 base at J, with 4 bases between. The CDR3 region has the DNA TGCAGTGCTATAACGAACACTGAAGCTTTCTTT. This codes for CSAITNTEAFF.

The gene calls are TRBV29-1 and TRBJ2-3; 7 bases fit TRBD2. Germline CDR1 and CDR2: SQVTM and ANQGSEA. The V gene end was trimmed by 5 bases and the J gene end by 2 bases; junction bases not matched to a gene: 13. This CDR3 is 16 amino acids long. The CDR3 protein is CSVREGSRISTDTQYF. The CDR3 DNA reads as TGCAGCGTTAGGGAGGGGTCCCGGATCTCCACAGATACGCAGTATTTT.

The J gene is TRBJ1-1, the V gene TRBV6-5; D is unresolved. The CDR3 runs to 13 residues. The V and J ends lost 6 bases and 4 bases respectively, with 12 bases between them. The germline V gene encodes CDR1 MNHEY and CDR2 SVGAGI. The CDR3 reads CASSRDPRTEAFF. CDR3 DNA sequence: TGTGCCAGCAGCCGTGACCCCCGCACTGAAGCTTTCTTT.

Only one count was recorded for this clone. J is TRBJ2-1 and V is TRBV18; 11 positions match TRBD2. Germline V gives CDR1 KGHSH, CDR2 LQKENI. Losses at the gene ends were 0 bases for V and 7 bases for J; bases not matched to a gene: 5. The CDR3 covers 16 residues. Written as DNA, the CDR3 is TGTGCCAGCTCACCACCGTCTGTAGCGGGGGGGAATGAGCAGTTCTTC. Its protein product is CASSPPSVAGGNEQFF.

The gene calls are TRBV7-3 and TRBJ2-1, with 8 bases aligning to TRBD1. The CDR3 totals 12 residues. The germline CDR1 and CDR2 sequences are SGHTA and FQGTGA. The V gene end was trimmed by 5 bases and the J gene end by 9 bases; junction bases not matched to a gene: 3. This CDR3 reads CASSPQGGEQFF. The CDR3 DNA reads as TGTGCCAGCAGCCCACAGGGGGGTGAGCAGTTCTTC.